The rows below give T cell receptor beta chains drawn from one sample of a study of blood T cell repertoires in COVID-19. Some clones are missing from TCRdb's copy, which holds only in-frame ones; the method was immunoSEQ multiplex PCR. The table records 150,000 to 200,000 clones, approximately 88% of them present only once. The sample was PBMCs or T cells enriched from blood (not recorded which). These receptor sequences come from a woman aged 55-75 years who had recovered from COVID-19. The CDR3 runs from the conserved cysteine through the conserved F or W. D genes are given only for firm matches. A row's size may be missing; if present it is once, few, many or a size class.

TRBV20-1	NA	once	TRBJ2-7	CSARGRGLTYEQYF	TGCAGTGCTCGTGGTAGAGGACTAACCTACGAGCAGTACTTC
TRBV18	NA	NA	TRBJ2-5	CASSLSARGETQYF	TGTGCCAGCTCACTAAGCGCTAGGGGAGAGACCCAGTACTTC
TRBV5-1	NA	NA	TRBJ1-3	CASSLGSSGNTIYF	TGCGCCAGCAGCTTAGGGAGCTCTGGAAACACCATATATTTT
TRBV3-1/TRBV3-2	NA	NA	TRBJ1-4	CASSQGTPTNEKLFF	TGTGCCAGCAGCCAGGGGACACCAACTAATGAAAAACTGTTTTTT
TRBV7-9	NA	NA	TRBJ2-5	CASSLARGALQETQYF	TGTGCCAGCAGCTTAGCCAGGGGCGCCTTACAAGAGACCCAGTACTTC
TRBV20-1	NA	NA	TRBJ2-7	CSATQGIEQYF	TGCAGTGCCACACAGGGCATCGAGCAGTACTTC
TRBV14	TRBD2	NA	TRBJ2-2	CASSQVLAGTGELFF	TGTGCCAGCAGCCAAGTATTAGCGGGCACCGGGGAGCTGTTTTTT
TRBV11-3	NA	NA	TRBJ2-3	CASSTRQANTQYF	TGTGCCAGCAGCACCCGACAGGCAAATACGCAGTATTTT
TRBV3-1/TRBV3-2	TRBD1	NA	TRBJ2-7	CASSRDRVNEQYF	TGTGCCAGCAGCCGGGACAGGGTTAACGAGCAGTACTTC
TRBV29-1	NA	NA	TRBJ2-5	CSVENKETQYF	TGCAGCGTTGAAAATAAAGAGACCCAGTACTTC
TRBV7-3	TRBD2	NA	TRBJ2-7	CASSPGGGNPGEQYF	TGTGCCAGCAGCCCTGGGGGAGGGAACCCGGGGGAGCAGTACTTC
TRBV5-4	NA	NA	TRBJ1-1	CASVDRRGMNTEAFF	TGTGCCAGCGTCGACCGACGGGGAATGAACACTGAAGCTTTCTTT